The 26 T cell receptor beta chains given below trace back to one sample, sequenced in a study of T cells in Graves' hyperthyroidism and ophthalmopathy. RNA transcripts yielded amplified TCR beta CDR3 regions. TCR CDR3 regions were first amplified by RT-PCR with HTBI primers. TCRdb re-analysed the multiplex PCR reads in MiXCR, keeping a single row per CDR3 protein. This sample carries 340,000 or so distinct CDR3 sequences, around 17% of them seen once, and the ten largest clones take 33%. Sequencing input: blood. The receptors originated from a man younger than 40 with Graves' hyperthyroidism.

CDR3 protein: CASSFNPERITDEQFF. The CDR3 DNA sequence: TGTGCCAGCAGTTTTAATCCGGAGAGGATTACCGATGAGCAGTTCTTC. This chain links TRBV12-3 or TRBV12-4 with TRBJ2-1; D remains ambiguous. V dropped 3 bases and J dropped 8 bases, with 20 bases sitting between them. The CDR3 spans 16 residues.

This clonotype came up a few times. CDR3 nucleotide sequence: TGTGCCAGCTCACCGGGGATGGAGTCCTACGAGCAGTACTTC. Encoded protein: CASSPGMESYEQYF. The chain couples TRBV18 to TRBJ2-7; D call uncertain. The length of the CDR3 is 14 residues. Germline lookup yields CDR1 KGHSH and CDR2 LQKENI. V lost 3 bases to trimming and J lost 1 base, with 10 bases between them.

The gene calls are TRBV27 and TRBJ2-3; D might be TRBD1 (6 bases). Germline V gene sequence: CDR1 MNHEY, CDR2 SMNVEV (reference sequence). The CDR3 is 12 residues long. Trimming removed 5 bases from V and 7 bases from J, with 10 bases in between. CDR3 protein: CASSPTGNTQYF. Here the CDR3 DNA reads TGTGCCAGCAGTCCTACAGGGAATACGCAGTATTTT.

The V and J genes are TRBV5-4 and TRBJ2-5; 14 nucleotides match TRBD2. V was pared by 3 bases and J by 5 bases, with 3 bases of the junction left unmatched. Per germline, CDR1 SGHNT and CDR2 YYREEE (reference sequence). The CDR3 is made up of 15 amino acids. CDR3: CASSSRLAGGETQYF. CDR3 bases: TGTGCCAGCAGCTCCAGACTAGCGGGGGGGGAGACCCAGTACTTC.

This clonotype was observed many times. The chain recombines TRBV27 with TRBJ2-3; D gene ambiguous. The germline V gene encodes CDR1 MNHEY and CDR2 SMNVEV (reference sequence). The CDR3 runs 14 residues. Trimming removed 5 bases at V and 4 bases at J, with 13 bases between. This CDR3 is CASSIPADPDTQYF. The CDR3 DNA follows: TGTGCCAGCAGTATCCCCGCCGACCCAGATACGCAGTATTTT.

The V gene is TRBV6-1, the J gene TRBJ1-2, with D tentatively TRBD1 (5 bases). This CDR3 contains 15 residues. Germline lookup yields CDR1 MNHNS and CDR2 SASEGT. V gave up 6 bases and J gave up 8 bases, with 22 bases separating them. This chain's CDR3 is CASSPGTDHFQGYTF. The CDR3 DNA follows: TGTGCCAGCAGCCCCGGGACGGACCATTTTCAAGGCTACACCTTC.

The chain combines TRBV4-1 with TRBJ2-4; D remains unclear. V was clipped by 0 bases and J by 0 bases, with 18 bases between them. The CDR3 has 19 residues. Looked up from germline, CDR1 is MGHRA and CDR2 is YSYEKL. CDR3 residues: CASSQEAFPPRLAKNIQYF. CDR3 coding DNA: TGCGCCAGCAGCCAAGAGGCCTTCCCGCCTAGGTTAGCCAAAAACATTCAGTACTTC.

The rearrangement joins TRBV14 to TRBJ1-2; D is unresolved. CDR1 and CDR2 from the germline V gene are SGHDN and FVKESK. The V gene lost 1 base and the J gene lost 5 bases, with 8 bases spanning the gap. This CDR3 contains 13 residues. The CDR3 is CASSQVVTYGYTF. The CDR3 DNA follows: TGTGCCAGCAGCCAAGTGGTAACTTATGGCTACACCTTC.

The chain employs TRBV20-1 and TRBJ2-3; 12 nucleotides align to TRBD2. The CDR3 totals 13 residues. Germline CDR1 is DFQATT and CDR2 is SNEGSKA (reference sequence). The CDR3 sequence: CRGLAGLSDTQYF. CDR3 bases: TGCAGAGGACTAGCGGGGTTATCAGATACGCAGTATTTT.

This clonotype was seen a few times. The chain links TRBV12-3 or TRBV12-4 to TRBJ1-2; unclear D gene. The ends were cut back, 4 bases at V and 2 bases at J, with 8 bases in the middle. CDR3 length: 13 amino acids. The CDR3 here is CASSWVKNYGYTF. Written as DNA, the CDR3 is TGTGCCAGCAGTTGGGTTAAAAACTATGGCTACACCTTC.

Only a few counts were recorded for this clonotype. The V gene is TRBV2, the J gene TRBJ1-1, with D uncertain. CDR3 length: 12 amino acids. From germline, CDR1 is SNHLY and CDR2 FYNNEI. V lost 2 bases, J lost 5 bases, and 6 bases lay in between. CDR3 residues: CASSERGTEAFF. In DNA form, the CDR3 reads TGTGCCAGCAGTGAACGAGGGACTGAAGCTTTCTTT.

There are many counts of this clonotype. The J gene is TRBJ1-2, the V gene TRBV12-3 or TRBV12-4; the D is unclear. This CDR3 has 12 residues. Trimming took 5 bases from V and 8 from J, leaving 12 bases between them. In DNA form, the CDR3 reads TGTGCCAGCAGTCAACCAGCCCGGGGCTACACCTTC. It is translated as CASSQPARGYTF.

In its sample, this clonotype was seen many times. V gene TRBV6-1 combines with J gene TRBJ2-7; the D gene is possibly TRBD2 (6 bases). CDR1 is MNHNS and CDR2 is SASEGT in the germline V gene. The CDR3 contains 15 residues. V was trimmed by 5 bases and J by 4 bases, leaving 18 bases between them. The CDR3 nucleotides are TGTGCCAGCAGTTATTCCGGGAGCCTGATTTACGAGCAGTACTTC. It is translated as CASSYSGSLIYEQYF.

The rearrangement uses TRBV28 and TRBJ1-5; no clear D. V lost 6 bases to trimming and J lost 1 base, with 13 bases between them. The V gene's germline CDR1 is MDHEN and CDR2 SYDVKM. There are 15 residues in the CDR3. The CDR3 DNA follows: TGTGCCAGCAGCACTGTTGGAACCAGCAATCAGCCCCAGCATTTT. Its protein product is CASSTVGTSNQPQHF.

This clonotype was counted at least ten times. The J gene is TRBJ2-1, the V gene TRBV9, with D hard to call. Trimming removed 4 bases from V and 8 bases from J, with 19 bases in between. The CDR3 length is 15 residues. CDR1 is SGDLS, CDR2 YYNGEE, per germline. The DNA of the CDR3 is TGTGCCAGCAGCCTCGGACCAACTGAAAGGGATGAGCAGTTCTTC. Amino acids: CASSLGPTERDEQFF.

The chain has TRBV5-1 and TRBJ2-7; D is possibly TRBD2 (5 bases). This CDR3 comprises 13 residues. Germline CDR1 is SGHRS and CDR2 is YFSETQ. V lost 4 bases to trimming and J lost 5 bases, with 13 bases between them. The CDR3 DNA is TGCGCCAGCAGCCCTTTACTCGGGGACGAGCAGTACTTC. Its protein product is CASSPLLGDEQYF.

Only a few counts were recorded for this clonotype. The V call is TRBV28, the J call TRBJ2-7; 15 bases are shared with TRBD2. The germline gives CDR1 MDHEN, CDR2 SYDVKM. The CDR3 sequence is 16 residues long. The J segment lost 7 bases and the V segment lost 6 bases, leaving 10 bases of the junction unmatched. In DNA, the CDR3 is TGTGCCAGCAGCCTATTCGGACTAGCGGGAGGGAGAGAGCAGTACTTC. This sequence encodes CASSLFGLAGGREQYF.

This clonotype was counted many times. The V and J genes are TRBV5-1 and TRBJ1-5; D uncertain. The germline V gene encodes CDR1 SGHRS and CDR2 YFSETQ. Trimming cost V 4 bases and J 2 bases, with 10 bases left between them. The CDR3 is made up of 14 amino acids. CDR3 bases: TGCGCCAGCAGCCCCGCTTGGGGCAATCAGCCCCAGCATTTT. Residues: CASSPAWGNQPQHF.

In its sample, this clonotype was seen many times. The chain recombines TRBV7-9 with TRBJ2-5, with a tentative D call TRBD2 (6 bases). The CDR3 loop spans 14 amino acids. V was pared by 5 bases and J by 2 bases, with 12 bases between. Germline loops: CDR1 SEHNR, CDR2 FQNEAQ (reference sequence). The CDR3 loop reads CASSPRAGQETQYF. In DNA form, the CDR3 reads TGTGCCAGCAGCCCCCGGGCGGGGCAAGAGACCCAGTACTTC.

CDR3 bases: TGTGCCACCAGACATAGGAATGAAAAACTGTTTTTT. Its protein is CATRHRNEKLFF. The chain joins TRBV24-1 to TRBJ1-4; no clear D gene. V lost 7 bases and J 5 bases, leaving 7 bases between the germline ends. The CDR3 is 12 residues long. CDR1 is KGHDR and CDR2 is SFDVKD in the germline V gene.

This clonotype was picked up many times. The J gene is TRBJ1-5, the V gene TRBV18, with D unclear. V shed 6 bases and J shed 0 bases, with 12 bases lying between them. Germline values: CDR1 KGHSH, CDR2 LQKENI. The CDR3 totals 15 residues. CDR3 coding DNA: TGTGCCAGCTCCACCAATATAGGTAGCAATCAGCCCCAGCATTTT. Its protein product is CASSTNIGSNQPQHF.

This clonotype is a singleton in its sample. The rearrangement uses TRBV7-2 and TRBJ2-1; 9 nucleotides match TRBD1. The CDR3 has 14 amino acids. The germline V gene has CDR1 SGHTA and CDR2 FQGNSA. J gave up 8 bases and V 3 bases, and 5 bases lay outside the gene matches. The CDR3 coding sequence is TGTGCCAGCAGCTTGGACAGGGGTTTCCATGAGCAGTTCTTC. Protein product: CASSLDRGFHEQFF.

This clonotype was counted at least ten times. This chain links TRBV30 with TRBJ1-5, with TRBD1 as a possible D gene (5 bases). Germline V gene lookup returns CDR1 GTSNPN and CDR2 SVGIG (reference sequence). Trimming stripped 3 bases from V and 7 bases from J, with 13 bases between. The CDR3 is made up of 13 amino acids. The CDR3 sequence is CAWSGQPRQPQHF. The DNA of the CDR3 is TGTGCCTGGAGCGGACAACCAAGGCAGCCCCAGCATTTT.

The table lists this clonotype with a few counts. The V call is TRBV4-1, the J call TRBJ1-5; 7 bases fit TRBD1. With V trimmed by 0 bases and J by 7 bases, 3 bases remained unmatched. Looked up from germline, CDR1 is MGHRA and CDR2 is YSYEKL. The length of the CDR3 is 14 residues. CDR3 loop: CASSQEGGWQPQHF. The CDR3 DNA sequence: TGCGCCAGCAGCCAAGAAGGGGGCTGGCAGCCCCAGCATTTT.

The CDR3 DNA is TGTGCCAGCAGATCACCCCCTAGCGGGAGTGGGACGCAGTATTTT. The encoded protein is CASRSPPSGSGTQYF. The V gene is TRBV7-2, the J gene TRBJ2-3; 10 bases align to TRBD2. The V gene end was trimmed by 6 bases and the J gene end by 9 bases; junction bases not matched to a gene: 12. The CDR3 runs 15 residues. Germline V gene sequence: CDR1 SGHTA, CDR2 FQGNSA.

CDR3 amino acids: CASSLGQEGYGYTF. The CDR3 DNA sequence: TGCGCCAGCAGCCTCGGACAGGAGGGCTATGGCTACACCTTC. The chain has TRBV5-1 and TRBJ1-2, with 7 bases fitting TRBD1. J lost 4 bases, V lost 4 bases, and 7 bases had no gene match. Germline V gene sequence: CDR1 SGHRS, CDR2 YFSETQ. This CDR3 region has 14 residues.